This paragraph covers one T cell receptor beta chain sequence. Its matching antigen is unknown. These data belong to a study of cytomegalovirus exposure and HLA in healthy donors. Notes on the study in general: Reported results showed that the classifier diagnosed cytomegalovirus status with high specificity and sensitivity.

Separation from the approximately 660-subject first cohort characterized the roughly 120-subject validation cohort, to which the donors belonged. Some clones are missing from TCRdb's copy, which holds only in-frame ones; the method was immunoSEQ multiplex PCR. The data contain under 200,000 clones, about 90% of them singletons. This clonotype was obtained from a woman under 30 in good health and CMV-seropositive. The sequenced material came from PBMCs.

The CDR3: CASSLTGIEQYF. CDR3 DNA sequence: TGTGCCAGCAGCTTGACAGGGATCGAGCAGTACTTC. The chain joins TRBV5-5 to TRBJ2-7, with D maybe TRBD1 (6 bases). Germline CDR1 and CDR2: SGHKS and YYEKEE (reference sequence). Trimming took 1 base from V and 6 from J, leaving 8 bases between them. The CDR3 is made up of 12 amino acids. The entire variable domain, with the rest obtained from reference TRBV5-5 and TRBJ2-7, is as follows: DAGVTQSPTHLIKTRGQQVTLRCSPISGHKSVSWYQQVLGQGPQFIFQYYEKEERGRGNFPDRFSARQFPNYSSELNVNALLLGDSALYLCASSLTGIEQYFGPGTRLTVT.